Included here is one T cell receptor (beta chain) sequence, with context. The sample is drawn from a study of beta chain features in type 1 diabetes. Germline CDR1 and CDR2: MDHEN and SYDVKM. The V gene lost 2 bases and the J gene lost 3 bases, with 5 bases spanning the gap. The CDR3 has 13 residues. Investigators reverse transcribed all isolated RNA, so they sequenced expressed TCRB transcripts. Produced via immunoSEQ multiplex PCR; TCRdb's table is partial and in-frame only. The data show just over 150,000 clones, 11% seen once. Material: central memory CD4+ T cells from blood. This TCR was sampled from a young man in good health. This sequence joins TRBV28 and TRBJ2-1; no clear D. The chain's CDR3 is CASSLVDYNEQFF. The CDR3 DNA reads TGTGCCAGCAGTTTAGTTGACTACAATGAGCAGTTCTTC.